This T cell receptor beta chain is drawn from a study of metastatic and nonmetastatic thyroid tumors. Study at large: The study looked at repertoires side by side in blood and in tumor or nodule tissue from malignant and benign thyroid patients. Study results and caveats: A significant increase in TCR beta diversity was reportedly seen in malignant thyroid tumors relative to benign nodules, in blood and tumor.

The entire patient cohort was treatment-naive prior to thyroid surgery. This clone is judged medium-sized. Its target is unknown. TCRdb called clones again from the PCR reads with MiXCR. The sample carries about 12,000 clones, around a fifth recorded once. Sequencing was done on a sample of adjacent normal tissue. This sequence was found in a female donor with papillary thyroid cancer or a benign thyroid nodule (not recorded which). Some clones in this sample may be carry-over from other donors' samples.

Here the CDR3 DNA reads TGTGCCAGCAGTGAAAACAGGGATGGTGGCTACACCTTC. Translating gives CASSENRDGGYTF. The chain employs TRBV2 and TRBJ1-2; D perhaps matches TRBD1 (6 bases). V lost 2 bases and J 7 bases, leaving 11 bases between the germline ends. The CDR3 totals 13 residues. Germline CDR1 reads SNHLY; CDR2 reads FYNNEI.